Below, 19 T cell receptor beta chains from the same sample are listed, as sequenced in a study of cytomegalovirus exposure and HLA in healthy donors. Vbeta (60) and Jbeta (13) primers were used in the PCR. Some clones are missing from TCRdb's copy, which holds only in-frame ones; the method was immunoSEQ multiplex PCR. The sample records over 80,000 clones, about three quarters being singletons. Sequencing was performed on PBMCs. The receptors here all came from a middle-aged man in good health and CMV-seronegative.

The chain links TRBV7-9 to TRBJ2-1, with 11 nucleotides matching TRBD1. Per the germline V gene, CDR1 is SEHNR and CDR2 is FQNEAQ (reference sequence). The CDR3 sequence is 17 residues long. V trimming: 5 bases; J trimming: 0 bases; junction bases outside the gene matches: 6. The CDR3 reads CASSPGTGGLSYNEQFF. The CDR3 DNA reads as TGTGCCAGCAGCCCCGGGACAGGGGGTCTCTCCTACAATGAGCAGTTCTTC.

The chain employs TRBV5-8 and TRBJ2-2, with 7 bases fitting TRBD1. V lost 6 bases and J lost 0; bases outside the gene matches: 8. Germline V gives CDR1 SGHTS, CDR2 YDEGEE. This CDR3 region has 16 residues. CDR3 DNA sequence: TGTGCCAGCATGTTCCGGGACAGAGCGAACACCGGGGAGCTGTTTTTT. This translates into CASMFRDRANTGELFF.

This chain's CDR3 is CASSDQGGDYEQYF. Here the CDR3 DNA reads TGTGCCAGCAGTGACCAGGGCGGCGACTACGAGCAGTACTTC. This chain uses TRBV2 with TRBJ2-7; TRBD1 is a possible D gene (5 bases). Trimming took 3 bases from V and 3 from J, leaving 12 bases between them. Germline V gene sequence: CDR1 SNHLY, CDR2 FYNNEI. This CDR3 is built from 14 residues.

The chain's CDR3 is CASSPTGYGREKLFF. The CDR3 region has the DNA TGTGCCAGCAGTCCGACAGGGTATGGGCGTGAAAAACTGTTTTTT. V is TRBV28 and J is TRBJ1-4; TRBD1 agrees at 7 bases. The V gene end was trimmed by 5 bases and the J gene end by 7 bases; junction bases not matched to a gene: 10. The CDR3 has 15 residues. Germline V gives CDR1 MDHEN, CDR2 SYDVKM.

There are a few counts of this clone. Other DNA sequences in the same sample also yield this CDR3. The chain recombines TRBV7-2 with TRBJ2-1, with a tentative D call TRBD2 (6 bases). Germline CDR1 is SGHTA and CDR2 is FQGNSA. The CDR3 contains 16 residues. V lost 1 base and J lost 0, with 10 bases in between. Written as DNA, the CDR3 is TGTGCCAGCAGCTTAGATGGGGGGAGCTCCTACAATGAGCAGTTCTTC. It translates to CASSLDGGSSYNEQFF.

This clone was detected a few times. This chain joins TRBV6-6 and TRBJ1-6; TRBD1 matches 8 bases. CDR1 MNHNY and CDR2 SVGAGI come from the germline V gene (reference sequence). This CDR3 has 15 amino acids. V shed 4 bases and J 6 bases; nucleotides not matched to a gene: 5. The CDR3 DNA reads TGTGCCAGCAGTTCCTGGGACAGGAGTAATTCACCCCTCCACTTT. Its protein is CASSSWDRSNSPLHF.

The DNA of the CDR3 is TGTGCCAGCAGTGGCGCCCGAGGTTTCTATGGCTACACCTTC. Translating it yields CASSGARGFYGYTF. V usage is TRBV6-1 and J usage is TRBJ1-2; D call uncertain. V shed 4 bases and J shed 4 bases, with 13 bases lying between them. The CDR3 spans 14 residues. Looked up from germline, CDR1 is MNHNS and CDR2 is SASEGT.

This clone was counted a few times. The chain carries TRBV10-3 and TRBJ2-3; 7 bases line up with TRBD1. This CDR3 spans 14 amino acids. Germline CDR1 reads ENHRY; CDR2 reads SYGVKD. Germline trimming cut 7 bases from V and 3 bases from J; bases unmatched to any gene: 7. CDR3 sequence (DNA): TGTGCCATCAAAAAGGGGGCAGAGACAGATACGCAGTATTTT. It yields the protein CAIKKGAETDTQYF.

This clone was observed a single time. The J gene is TRBJ2-5, the V gene TRBV15; D call uncertain. The CDR3 extends over 13 amino acids. In germline, CDR1 is LNHNV, CDR2 YYDKDF (reference sequence). Between the trimmed V and J ends, which lost 3 bases and 2 bases, there was a span of 7 bases. The CDR3 nucleotides are TGTGCCACCAGCAGCAGGCTACAAGAGACCCAGTACTTC. Encoded protein: CATSSRLQETQYF.

J is TRBJ2-5 and V is TRBV9, with 7 nucleotides matching TRBD1. Trimming cost V 2 bases and J 6 bases; bases outside gene matches: 16. The CDR3 covers 17 residues. Germline V gene sequence: CDR1 SGDLS, CDR2 YYNGEE. CDR3 region: CASSVGLGRDREKTQYF. The CDR3 nucleotides read TGTGCCAGCAGCGTGGGCCTCGGGCGAGACAGGGAAAAGACCCAGTACTTC.

This chain connects TRBV2 to TRBJ2-7, with a weak D call TRBD2 (6 bases). The ends were cut back, 3 bases at V and 2 bases at J, with 8 bases in the middle. This CDR3 has 13 amino acids. The germline V gene has CDR1 SNHLY and CDR2 FYNNEI. CDR3 sequence (DNA): TGTGCCAGCAGTGAGTGGGGGGCCTACGAGCAGTACTTC. This sequence encodes CASSEWGAYEQYF.

This clone was seen only a few times. The CDR3 loop reads CASSPSGGYSYEQYF. CDR3 in DNA: TGTGCCAGCAGCCCGAGCGGGGGCTACTCCTACGAGCAGTACTTC. The chain recombines TRBV4-2 with TRBJ2-7; 8 bases map to TRBD2. Trimming cost V 4 bases and J 0 bases; bases outside gene matches: 5. CDR3 length: 15 amino acids. Looked up from germline, CDR1 is LGHNA and CDR2 is YNFKEQ.

The sample holds a few counts of this clone. This rearrangement joins TRBV5-6 to TRBJ1-5, with 10 bases matching TRBD1. This CDR3 spans 14 amino acids. Trimming cost V 3 bases and J 5 bases; bases outside gene matches: 2. Germline V gene sequence: CDR1 SGHDT, CDR2 YYEEEE. The CDR3 region has the DNA TGTGCCAGCAGCTCGGACAGGGGGGATCAGCCCCAGCATTTT. The encoded protein is CASSSDRGDQPQHF.

This clone was counted once. This rearrangement joins TRBV27 to TRBJ1-2; 7 bases map to TRBD1. This CDR3 has 13 amino acids. The germline V gene has CDR1 MNHEY and CDR2 SMNVEV (reference sequence). J was trimmed by 6 bases and V by 7 bases; bases with no gene match: 8. In DNA, the CDR3 is TGTGCCAGCAAGAAACAGGGGAGCGATGGCTACACCTTC. Protein sequence: CASKKQGSDGYTF.

The genes are TRBV7-9 and TRBJ2-3; D is possibly TRBD1 (6 bases). Trimming stripped 1 base from V and 0 bases from J, with 17 bases between. CDR1 is SEHNR and CDR2 is FQNEAQ in the germline V gene (reference sequence). The CDR3 has 18 amino acids. The CDR3 nucleotides are TGTGCCAGCAGCTTAGGTAAGATTGGACAGACTAGCACAGATACGCAGTATTTT. It translates to CASSLGKIGQTSTDTQYF.

This clone occurred a few times. CDR3 in DNA: TGTGCCAGCAGCTTGGAGGGTAGCGGGGGATACACAGATACGCAGTATTTT. Translation gives CASSLEGSGGYTDTQYF. This chain links TRBV5-4 with TRBJ2-3, with 9 bases aligning to TRBD2. CDR3 length equals 17 residues. Unmatched junction bases numbered 7, after V lost 0 bases and J lost 2 bases. From germline, CDR1 is SGHNT and CDR2 YYREEE (reference sequence).

This clone appeared a single time. The chain has TRBV7-2 and TRBJ2-7, with 7 positions matching TRBD1. CDR3 length: 15 amino acids. J gave up 1 base and V 4 bases, and 7 bases lay outside the gene matches. Looked up from germline, CDR1 is SGHTA and CDR2 is FQGNSA. The CDR3 loop reads CASSSTGVVSYEQYF. The CDR3 region has the DNA TGTGCCAGCAGCTCCACAGGGGTTGTTTCCTACGAGCAGTACTTC. Looking up the rest from reference TRBV7-2 and TRBJ2-7 gives the full variable domain: GAGVSQSPSNKVTEKGKDVELRCDPISGHTALYWYRQSLGQGLEFLIYFQGNSAPDKSGLPSDRFSAERTGGSVSTLTIQRTQQEDSAVYLCASSSTGVVSYEQYFGPGTRLTVT.

The chain couples TRBV5-1 to TRBJ1-2, with 10 bases matching TRBD1. CDR1 and CDR2 from the germline V gene are SGHRS and YFSETQ. The J segment lost 3 bases and the V segment lost 3 bases, leaving 8 bases of the junction unmatched. CDR3 size: 16 residues. The CDR3 loop reads CASSYTGTGEDYGYTF. In DNA, the CDR3 is TGCGCCAGCAGCTACACCGGGACAGGGGAGGACTATGGCTACACCTTC.

This clone has a single count. The V and J genes are TRBV18 and TRBJ2-5, with a tentative D call TRBD2 (6 bases). The germline V gene has CDR1 KGHSH and CDR2 LQKENI. The CDR3 runs 14 residues. V was pared by 3 bases and J by 5 bases, with 13 bases between. The CDR3 spells CASSPGEAQETQYF. The CDR3 DNA follows: TGTGCCAGCTCACCTGGGGAGGCACAGGAGACCCAGTACTTC.